This T cell receptor (beta chain) derives from a study of blood T cell repertoires in COVID-19. Study-level background: Donors in the United States, Italy and Spain gave samples during acute or convalescent COVID-19. The cDNA or gDNA used as material had been derived from T cells, B-cell-depleted T cells, or PBMCs.

Original analysis: Estimates of nucleated cell counts were drawn from the amplification of reference gene primers. Assay used: immunoSEQ multiplex PCR; TCRdb lists only in-frame clones, some missing. The V and J calls and the clone size are those of that table, but D and trimming were determined from the DNA. The repertoire holds about 110,000 clones, with 84% as singletons. CDR3 length equals 16 residues. Germline-derived CDR1 and CDR2 are MNHNS and SASEGT. After removal of 2 bases from V and 6 bases from J, the junction contained 11 bases not matched to a gene. The chain combines TRBV6-1 with TRBJ2-7, with 9 bases fitting TRBD1. Sequenced material: peripheral blood. This clonotype was obtained from a woman aged 45-65 years with acute or convalescent COVID-19. CDR3 sequence reads: CASSESSGQGPREQYF. The CDR3 coding sequence is TGTGCCAGCAGTGAAAGTTCGGGACAGGGTCCTCGCGAGCAGTACTTC.